There are a few counts of the clone carrying this T cell receptor (beta chain). Its antigen is currently unknown. The V segment lost 6 bases and the J segment 8 bases; nucleotides outside the gene matches: 5. CDR1 and CDR2 from the germline V gene are LNHDA and SQIVND (reference sequence). The CDR3 spans 13 residues. The data were obtained in a study of cytomegalovirus exposure and HLA in healthy donors. About the study: Earlier sequencing of 150 million to 200 million T cells yielded 95 million to 120 million unique TCR beta sequences. Overall study findings and caveats: Usually a TCR sequence was rare, but some public TCRs were found in many donors.

13 Jbeta primers and 60 Vbeta primers were used for the PCR. Clones were read by immunoSEQ multiplex PCR, and TCRdb kept only the in-frame ones, dropping some. Of around 98,000 clones in the sample, about 70% are singletons; the top ten hold less than 1.5%. This sequence originates from a female donor in good health and CMV-seronegative. The J gene is TRBJ1-5, the V gene TRBV19; 9 nucleotides line up with TRBD1. What was sequenced was PBMCs. The CDR3, as DNA: TGTGCCAGTAGGGGACAGGGTAACGAGCCCCAGCATTTT. It codes for CASRGQGNEPQHF.